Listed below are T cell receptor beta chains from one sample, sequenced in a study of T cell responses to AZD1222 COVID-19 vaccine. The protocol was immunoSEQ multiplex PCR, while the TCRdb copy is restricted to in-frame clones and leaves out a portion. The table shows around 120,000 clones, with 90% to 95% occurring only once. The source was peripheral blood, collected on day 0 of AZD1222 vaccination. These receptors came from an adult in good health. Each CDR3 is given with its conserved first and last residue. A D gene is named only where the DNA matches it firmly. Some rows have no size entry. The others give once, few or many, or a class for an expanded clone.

CDR3nt: TGTGCCAGCAGCCCCGGACAGCTCCGATCGGTTGGCTATGGCTACACCTTC; CDR3aa: CASSPGQLRSVGYGYTF; v_gene: TRBV14; d_gene: .; j_gene: TRBJ1-2; abundance: .
CDR3nt: TGTGCCAGCAGCCAAAGAGCCGGGGGGTCTGAAGCTTTCTTT; CDR3aa: CASSQRAGGSEAFF; v_gene: TRBV3-1/TRBV3-2; d_gene: .; j_gene: TRBJ1-1; abundance: .
CDR3nt: TGTGCCAGCAGCCACCTGGGCCTTCCGGAGACCCAGTACTTC; CDR3aa: CASSHLGLPETQYF; v_gene: TRBV3-1/TRBV3-2; d_gene: .; j_gene: TRBJ2-5; abundance: .
CDR3nt: TGTGCCAGCAGTAGACTAGCGGGGAGGGTAGGCAATGAGCAGTTCTTC; CDR3aa: CASSRLAGRVGNEQFF; v_gene: TRBV6-6; d_gene: TRBD2; j_gene: TRBJ2-1; abundance: once
CDR3nt: TGTGCCAGCAGCCCACTAGCGGTGTACCAAGAGACCCAGTACTTC; CDR3aa: CASSPLAVYQETQYF; v_gene: TRBV3-1/TRBV3-2; d_gene: TRBD2; j_gene: TRBJ2-5; abundance: .
CDR3nt: TGTGCCAGCAGCATAGGACTAGCAGCAGATACGCAGTATTTT; CDR3aa: CASSIGLAADTQYF; v_gene: TRBV11-3; d_gene: TRBD2; j_gene: TRBJ2-3; abundance: .
CDR3nt: TGTGCCAGCAGTGACAGCATGAACACTGAAGCTTTCTTT; CDR3aa: CASSDSMNTEAFF; v_gene: TRBV27; d_gene: .; j_gene: TRBJ1-1; abundance: .
CDR3nt: TGTGCCAGCAGCTTATTTGGTCCCCCTATGTCTTCCTACAATGAGCAGTTCTTC; CDR3aa: CASSLFGPPMSSYNEQFF; v_gene: TRBV7-8; d_gene: .; j_gene: TRBJ2-1; abundance: .
CDR3nt: TGCGCCAGCAGCCAAGACTGGACTTCGGACTATGGCTACACCTTC; CDR3aa: CASSQDWTSDYGYTF; v_gene: TRBV4-3; d_gene: .; j_gene: TRBJ1-2; abundance: once
CDR3nt: TGTGCCAGCAGTGACCAAGAGAGAAGTGCCGGGGAGCTGTTTTTT; CDR3aa: CASSDQERSAGELFF; v_gene: TRBV25-1; d_gene: .; j_gene: TRBJ2-2; abundance: .
CDR3nt: TGTGCCAGCAGTGACGGATCTTATCTCTACGAGCAGTACTTC; CDR3aa: CASSDGSYLYEQYF; v_gene: TRBV27; d_gene: .; j_gene: TRBJ2-7; abundance: .
CDR3nt: TGTGCCAGCAAACCGGGACAGTGGGAAGAGACCCAGTACTTC; CDR3aa: CASKPGQWEETQYF; v_gene: TRBV2; d_gene: TRBD1; j_gene: TRBJ2-5; abundance: .
CDR3nt: TGTGCCAGCAGTTTAGGGAGGGCGAATTCACCCCTCCACTTT; CDR3aa: CASSLGRANSPLHF; v_gene: TRBV28; d_gene: .; j_gene: TRBJ1-6; abundance: .
CDR3nt: TGTGCCAGCAGCGTAGGGCCGGGCAATCAGCCCCAGCATTTT; CDR3aa: CASSVGPGNQPQHF; v_gene: TRBV9; d_gene: .; j_gene: TRBJ1-5; abundance: .
CDR3nt: TGCAGCGGGAGGGGGGGCGCCCAGGGGACCCAGTACTTC; CDR3aa: CSGRGGAQGTQYF; v_gene: TRBV29-1; d_gene: .; j_gene: TRBJ2-5; abundance: .
CDR3nt: TGTGCCAGCAGCTTTCGTAGGGGGGTGGAGACCCAGTACTTC; CDR3aa: CASSFRRGVETQYF; v_gene: TRBV7-3; d_gene: .; j_gene: TRBJ2-5; abundance: .
CDR3nt: TGTGCCAGCAGCTTAACAAGATCCGGGACGTTCAAACTCTTTGCCTACACCTTC; CDR3aa: CASSLTRSGTFKLFAYTF; v_gene: TRBV5-8; d_gene: .; j_gene: TRBJ1-2; abundance: .
CDR3nt: TGTGCCAGCAGTTTACCCGCCAGGGGGCGGAATGAGCAGTTCTTC; CDR3aa: CASSLPARGRNEQFF; v_gene: TRBV27; d_gene: TRBD1; j_gene: TRBJ2-1; abundance: .
CDR3nt: TGTGCCTGGAGTGTTCAGTTTTTTAGTGGCTACACCTTC; CDR3aa: CAWSVQFFSGYTF; v_gene: TRBV30; d_gene: .; j_gene: TRBJ1-2; abundance: .
CDR3nt: TGTGCCAGCAGCCCAGGCACAGGCTCTGGAAACACCATATATTTT; CDR3aa: CASSPGTGSGNTIYF; v_gene: TRBV7-2; d_gene: .; j_gene: TRBJ1-3; abundance: .
CDR3nt: TGCAGTGCTAGTGACAGGGCCGCTGGCTACACCTTC; CDR3aa: CSASDRAAGYTF; v_gene: TRBV20-1; d_gene: TRBD1; j_gene: TRBJ1-2; abundance: .
CDR3nt: TGTGCCAGCAGCTTAGGTCGTTGGGGGGACACCGGGGAGCTGTTTTTT; CDR3aa: CASSLGRWGDTGELFF; v_gene: TRBV7-2; d_gene: .; j_gene: TRBJ2-2; abundance: .
CDR3nt: TGTGCCAGCAGCCTGACAGGGTCAGATACGCAGTATTTT; CDR3aa: CASSLTGSDTQYF; v_gene: TRBV7-3; d_gene: TRBD1; j_gene: TRBJ2-3; abundance: .
CDR3nt: TGTGCCAGCAGCGTGGGCCGGGACAGGGGGCGCTGGGCCTTC; CDR3aa: CASSVGRDRGRWAF; v_gene: TRBV11-3; d_gene: TRBD1; j_gene: TRBJ1-2; abundance: .
CDR3nt: TGTGCCATCAGTGAGGGGGCGGGGATGGCCAAAAACATTCAGTACTTC; CDR3aa: CAISEGAGMAKNIQYF; v_gene: TRBV10-3; d_gene: .; j_gene: TRBJ2-4; abundance: .
CDR3nt: TGTGCCAGCAGCGTAGCCGCAAGTCCGGTATTTGGCTATGGCTACACCTTC; CDR3aa: CASSVAASPVFGYGYTF; v_gene: TRBV9; d_gene: .; j_gene: TRBJ1-2; abundance: .
CDR3nt: TGTGCCAGCAGACCAACAGGGACGGTTACTGAAGCTTTCTTT; CDR3aa: CASRPTGTVTEAFF; v_gene: TRBV7-6; d_gene: .; j_gene: TRBJ1-1; abundance: .
CDR3nt: TGTGCCAGCAGTTTACCAGGGGGTTATTCACCCCTCCACTTT; CDR3aa: CASSLPGGYSPLHF; v_gene: TRBV27; d_gene: TRBD1; j_gene: TRBJ1-6; abundance: .
CDR3nt: TGTGCCAGCAGTAGTTTTCTGGGGGAGCAGGGGCGGGATACGCAGTATTTT; CDR3aa: CASSSFLGEQGRDTQYF; v_gene: TRBV27; d_gene: .; j_gene: TRBJ2-3; abundance: .
CDR3nt: TGTGCCAGCAGCTTAGGCGGTAGCTCCTACAATGAGCAGTTCTTC; CDR3aa: CASSLGGSSYNEQFF; v_gene: TRBV11-3; d_gene: .; j_gene: TRBJ2-1; abundance: .
CDR3nt: TGTGCCAGTAGTATAGGAAGGGGCACTGAAGCTTTCTTT; CDR3aa: CASSIGRGTEAFF; v_gene: TRBV19; d_gene: .; j_gene: TRBJ1-1; abundance: .
CDR3nt: TGTGCCAGCAGCTTAGATGTCCCCCCGGCCCAGTACTTC; CDR3aa: CASSLDVPPAQYF; v_gene: TRBV11-2; d_gene: .; j_gene: TRBJ2-5; abundance: .
CDR3nt: TGTGCCAGCAGTGGGCAGGGTGACGAAAAACTGTTTTTT; CDR3aa: CASSGQGDEKLFF; v_gene: TRBV2; d_gene: .; j_gene: TRBJ1-4; abundance: .
CDR3nt: TGCGCCAGCAGCTTGTCCCCAGGGCCGACCTACGAGCAGTACTTC; CDR3aa: CASSLSPGPTYEQYF; v_gene: TRBV5-1; d_gene: .; j_gene: TRBJ2-7; abundance: .
CDR3nt: TGTGCTAGTGGTTTGAACTATGGCTACACCTTC; CDR3aa: CASGLNYGYTF; v_gene: TRBV12-5; d_gene: .; j_gene: TRBJ1-2; abundance: .
CDR3nt: TGTGCCACCAGCAGGGGAACAGGGTTTGCTCAGCCCCAGCATTTT; CDR3aa: CATSRGTGFAQPQHF; v_gene: TRBV24-1; d_gene: .; j_gene: TRBJ1-5; abundance: .
CDR3nt: TGTGCCAGCTCACCTGGTCCTGGCGAGGGACAGGGTACGTATGAAGCTTTCTTT; CDR3aa: CASSPGPGEGQGTYEAFF; v_gene: TRBV18; d_gene: TRBD1; j_gene: TRBJ1-1; abundance: once
CDR3nt: TGTGCCAGCAGCCCTCCCGGGTTAGCGGGGTCCTCAGATACGCAGTATTTT; CDR3aa: CASSPPGLAGSSDTQYF; v_gene: TRBV9; d_gene: TRBD2; j_gene: TRBJ2-3; abundance: .
CDR3nt: TGTGCCAGCAGCTTAGGCCCTCAGGAGCAGTACTTC; CDR3aa: CASSLGPQEQYF; v_gene: TRBV12-3/TRBV12-4; d_gene: .; j_gene: TRBJ2-7; abundance: .
CDR3nt: TGTGCCAGCAGTTTCCAGGGGGCTTCGAGCGAGCAGTACTTC; CDR3aa: CASSFQGASSEQYF; v_gene: TRBV27; d_gene: TRBD1; j_gene: TRBJ2-7; abundance: .
CDR3nt: TGTGCCAGTAGCATTATCATAACGGGGACCTTAAAGGGCAATCAGCCCCAGCATTTT; CDR3aa: CASSIIITGTLKGNQPQHF; v_gene: TRBV19; d_gene: .; j_gene: TRBJ1-5; abundance: .
CDR3nt: TGTGCCAGCAGTCCCCCCCTTGGGAACACCGGGGAGCTGTTTTTT; CDR3aa: CASSPPLGNTGELFF; v_gene: TRBV28; d_gene: .; j_gene: TRBJ2-2; abundance: .
CDR3nt: TGTGCCAGCAGCTTCAGAGGGGGGAACAATGAGCAGTTCTTC; CDR3aa: CASSFRGGNNEQFF; v_gene: TRBV9; d_gene: .; j_gene: TRBJ2-1; abundance: .
CDR3nt: TGTGCCAGCAGTGGGGGGCAGGGGAGGAATTCACCCCTCCACTTT; CDR3aa: CASSGGQGRNSPLHF; v_gene: TRBV28; d_gene: .; j_gene: TRBJ1-6; abundance: .
CDR3nt: TGTGCCAGCAGCCCCTCCGGGGGCTCAGAGACCCAGTACTTC; CDR3aa: CASSPSGGSETQYF; v_gene: TRBV9; d_gene: .; j_gene: TRBJ2-5; abundance: .
CDR3nt: TGTGCCAGCAGCTCCAGCACAGATACGCAGTATTTT; CDR3aa: CASSSSTDTQYF; v_gene: TRBV7-6; d_gene: .; j_gene: TRBJ2-3; abundance: .
CDR3nt: TGTGCCAGCAGTGAAGCAGGCCGGGGCAAGGGCTACACCTTC; CDR3aa: CASSEAGRGKGYTF; v_gene: TRBV2; d_gene: .; j_gene: TRBJ1-2; abundance: .
CDR3nt: TGTGCCAGCAGCCAAGAGCCGGGCACAGATACGCAGTATTTT; CDR3aa: CASSQEPGTDTQYF; v_gene: TRBV3-1/TRBV3-2; d_gene: .; j_gene: TRBJ2-3; abundance: .
CDR3nt: TGTGCCAGCAGTTACTCGGGTCGGGGACACAGTGGTGGCTACACCTTC; CDR3aa: CASSYSGRGHSGGYTF; v_gene: TRBV6-5; d_gene: .; j_gene: TRBJ1-2; abundance: .
CDR3nt: TGTGCCAGCAGTTCAGCATCGGAAGCTTTCTTT; CDR3aa: CASSSASEAFF; v_gene: TRBV28; d_gene: .; j_gene: TRBJ1-1; abundance: .